These 23 T cell receptor beta chains were all obtained from the same sample, sequenced in a study of blood T cell repertoires in COVID-19. Using immunoSEQ multiplex PCR, the repertoire was profiled, and TCRdb retains in-frame clones only, with some absent. The sample shows more than 45,000 clones, about nine tenths of them seen only once. The material sequenced was peripheral blood. These receptors came from a man in his sixties or seventies with acute or convalescent COVID-19.

The CDR3 here is CAWSVERNEQFF. As DNA, the CDR3 is TGTGCCTGGAGTGTGGAGCGCAATGAGCAGTTCTTC. The chain uses TRBV30 and TRBJ2-1; D uncertain. V was pared by 0 bases and J by 6 bases, with 6 bases between. From germline, CDR1 is GTSNPN and CDR2 SVGIG (reference sequence). This CDR3 spans 12 amino acids.

The rearrangement joins TRBV24-1 to TRBJ2-7; TRBD1 agrees at 7 bases. Germline trimming cut 3 bases from V and 5 bases from J; bases unmatched to any gene: 6. Germline loops: CDR1 KGHDR, CDR2 SFDVKD. This CDR3 region has 14 residues. The CDR3 spells CATSDPRQGDEQYF. The CDR3 DNA is TGTGCCACCAGTGATCCTAGACAGGGTGACGAGCAGTACTTC.

This clone was counted a few times. The chain recombines TRBV6-5 with TRBJ2-3; maybe TRBD2 (6 bases). Trimming left V 2 bases short and J 1 base short, with 10 bases between. The CDR3 loop spans 15 amino acids. Germline CDR1 MNHEY, CDR2 SVGAGI. The CDR3 coding sequence is TGTGCCAGCAGTTACGGTACGGGGGGCACAGATACGCAGTATTTT. Translating it yields CASSYGTGGTDTQYF.

The CDR3 reads CASSVGTYTDTQYF. Written as DNA, the CDR3 is TGTGCCAGCAGCGTAGGCACCTACACAGATACGCAGTATTTT. V is TRBV9 and J is TRBJ2-3; D is unresolved. The CDR3 covers 14 residues. V lost 0 bases and J 2 bases, leaving 7 bases between the germline ends. Germline CDR1 is SGDLS and CDR2 is YYNGEE.

CDR3 sequence reads: CASSTGQTYEQYF. CDR3 bases: TGTGCCAGTAGTACCGGACAGACCTACGAGCAGTACTTC. The V gene is TRBV19, the J gene TRBJ2-7, with D possibly being TRBD1 (6 bases). The germline V gene encodes CDR1 LNHDA and CDR2 SQIVND (reference sequence). V was shortened by 4 bases and J by 2 bases, with 9 bases between the two germline ends. The CDR3 covers 13 residues.

This clone was observed a few times. The J gene is TRBJ1-5, the V gene TRBV6-5; D remains unclear. CDR1 MNHEY and CDR2 SVGAGI come from the germline V gene. Trimming stripped 4 bases from V and 0 bases from J, with 10 bases between. CDR3 size: 15 residues. The CDR3 here is CASSSSPYSNQPQHF. CDR3 DNA: TGTGCCAGCAGTTCTAGCCCGTATAGCAATCAGCCCCAGCATTTT.

This clone has a single count. This sequence joins TRBV6-5 and TRBJ2-2; 7 bases agree with TRBD1. Germline V gene sequence: CDR1 MNHEY, CDR2 SVGAGI. V gave up 2 bases and J gave up 6 bases; unmatched junction bases: 9. This CDR3 has 16 amino acids. CDR3 in DNA: TGTGCCAGCAGTTACCTAGGGGGCGCGAGCTCCGGGGAGCTGTTTTTT. Protein sequence: CASSYLGGASSGELFF.

This clone occurred a few times. The rearrangement joins TRBV20-1 to TRBJ2-7; TRBD1 might be the D (5 bases). Germline CDR1 DFQATT, CDR2 SNEGSKA (reference sequence). V lost 3 bases, J lost 10 bases, and 16 bases lay in between. The CDR3 has 12 residues. DNA of the CDR3: TGCAGTGCTAGTTCTGGACATGAAGGTCAGTACTTC. Its translation: CSASSGHEGQYF.

The rearrangement uses TRBV7-9 and TRBJ1-3; D remains unclear. The germline CDR1 and CDR2 sequences are SEHNR and FQNEAQ (reference sequence). The CDR3 is 11 amino acids. The V gene lost 7 bases and the J gene lost 4 bases, with 5 bases spanning the gap. The CDR3 spells CASNIGNTIYF. As DNA, the CDR3 is TGTGCCAGCAACATAGGAAACACCATATATTTT.

Here the CDR3 DNA reads TGTGCCAGCAGCTTGGGAGGGGCCGCAAGCACAGATACGCAGTATTTT. Its protein product is CASSLGGAASTDTQYF. The chain joins TRBV7-3 to TRBJ2-3, with TRBD2 matching 7 bases. Germline V gives CDR1 SGHTA, CDR2 FQGTGA. The CDR3 runs 16 residues. The V and J ends lost 3 bases and 0 bases, in that order; junction bases with no gene match: 6.

The V gene is TRBV5-1, the J gene TRBJ2-3, with 8 bases lining up with TRBD2. The length of the CDR3 is 15 residues. V shed 2 bases, J shed 2 bases, and the junction held 4 bases outside the gene matches. CDR1 is SGHRS, CDR2 YFSETQ, per germline. The CDR3 DNA is TGCGCCAGCAGCTTCATAGCGGGGACCACAGATACGCAGTATTTT. It is translated as CASSFIAGTTDTQYF.

Of note for this clone: This sample also contains other DNA sequences that code for the same CDR3. This chain uses TRBV7-3 with TRBJ2-5, with D perhaps matching TRBD2 (6 bases). The CDR3 is 15 residues long. The V gene lost 5 bases and the J gene lost 4 bases, with 17 bases spanning the gap. CDR1 is SGHTA and CDR2 is FQGTGA in the germline V gene. The CDR3 sequence is CASSPTGTWGETQYF. CDR3 DNA sequence: TGTGCCAGCAGCCCAACCGGGACTTGGGGAGAGACCCAGTACTTC.

V gene TRBV7-9 combines with J gene TRBJ1-6, with 7 bases lining up with TRBD1. The V gene end was trimmed by 2 bases and the J gene end by 7 bases; junction bases not matched to a gene: 2. This CDR3 is 14 amino acids long. In germline, CDR1 is SEHNR, CDR2 FQNEAQ (reference sequence). CDR3 nucleotides: TGTGCCAGCAGCTTAACAGGGGCCAATTCACCCCTCCACTTT. Protein product: CASSLTGANSPLHF.

The J gene is TRBJ2-3, the V gene TRBV11-3, with TRBD2 as a possible D gene (6 bases). The CDR3 has 15 amino acids. V lost 5 bases and J 3 bases, leaving 15 bases between the germline ends. CDR1 is SGHNT, CDR2 YENEEA, per germline. The CDR3 DNA sequence: TGTGCCAGCAGCCCGGGACTCGTGGGGACAGATACGCAGTATTTT. Its translation: CASSPGLVGTDTQYF.

This clone was picked up one time. This sequence joins TRBV7-8 and TRBJ1-4; tentative D call: TRBD1 (6 bases). There are 15 residues in the CDR3. Germline V gene data show CDR1 as SGHVS and CDR2 as FQNEAQ. Trimming cost V 2 bases and J 6 bases, with 13 bases left between them. The CDR3 nucleotides read TGTGCCAGCAGCTTATTGGTCAGGGGCGATGAAAAACTGTTTTTT. It translates to CASSLLVRGDEKLFF.

This sequence joins TRBV30 and TRBJ1-5, with 7 nucleotides matching TRBD1. The CDR3 contains 13 residues. Germline CDR1 reads GTSNPN; CDR2 reads SVGIG (reference sequence). The ends lost 2 bases at V and 7 bases at J; junction bases unmatched: 5. As DNA, the CDR3 is TGTGCCTGGAGTAGCCAGGGGGACCAGCCCCAGCATTTT. Translating it yields CAWSSQGDQPQHF.

This chain joins TRBV7-3 and TRBJ1-5; no firm D call. CDR3 length: 13 residues. The germline gives CDR1 SGHTA, CDR2 FQGTGA. V dropped 8 bases and J dropped 1 base, with 9 bases sitting between them. DNA of the CDR3: TGTGCCAGCGCTCTTCGGAGCAATCAGCCCCAGCATTTT. This encodes CASALRSNQPQHF.

This clone has only one observation. This chain links TRBV4-1 with TRBJ1-1; D is unresolved. Trimming cost V 1 base and J 1 base, with 7 bases left between them. Per germline, CDR1 MGHRA and CDR2 YSYEKL. The CDR3 is 14 residues long. CDR3 amino acids: CASSQGGGNTEAFF. As DNA, the CDR3 is TGCGCCAGCAGCCAAGGAGGCGGGAACACTGAAGCTTTCTTT.

In the case of this clone: Compared with germline, one end of the junction differs, possibly owing to a read error. This chain joins TRBV4-3 and TRBJ2-3; no clear D gene. Germline V gene lookup returns CDR1 LGHNA and CDR2 YSLEER. The CDR3 length is 15 residues. CDR3 amino acids: CASSQGAPRTDTQYF. CDR3 bases: TGCGCCAGCAGCCAAGGGGCTCCCCGCACGGATACGCAGTATTTT.

The rearrangement joins TRBV2 to TRBJ1-2; weak D call: TRBD1 (6 bases). V shed 4 bases and J shed 6 bases, with 9 bases lying between them. The CDR3 extends over 12 amino acids. Germline-derived CDR1 and CDR2 are SNHLY and FYNNEI. CDR3 DNA sequence: TGTGCCAGCAGTGCACAGGGTCATGGCTACACCTTC. Translating it yields CASSAQGHGYTF. The whole variable domain, filled in from reference TRBV2 and TRBJ1-2, reads EPEVTQTPSHQVTQMGQEVILRCVPISNHLYFYWYRQILGQKVEFLVSFYNNEISEKSEIFDDQFSVERPDGSNFTLKIRSTKLEDSAMYFCASSAQGHGYTFGSGTRLTVV.

CDR3 in DNA: TGTGCCAGCAGTTACGATAGGACAGGGCTCGAGCAGTACTTC. Residues: CASSYDRTGLEQYF. This chain connects TRBV27 to TRBJ2-7, with 8 bases matching TRBD1. The CDR3 totals 14 residues. The V gene's germline CDR1 is MNHEY and CDR2 SMNVEV (reference sequence). Trimming cost V 4 bases and J 6 bases; bases outside gene matches: 8.

The gene calls are TRBV7-2 and TRBJ2-1; 15 bases align to TRBD2. The CDR3 spans 17 residues. The germline V gene has CDR1 SGHTA and CDR2 FQGNSA. The V and J ends lost 5 bases and 5 bases, in that order; junction bases with no gene match: 7. The DNA of the CDR3 is TGTGCCAGCAGCCCGGGACTAGCGGGGGGCCCAAACAATGAGCAGTTCTTC. Its protein is CASSPGLAGGPNNEQFF.

The chain carries TRBV19 and TRBJ1-2; 9 nucleotides align to TRBD1. The V segment lost 9 bases and the J segment 6 bases; nucleotides outside the gene matches: 2. CDR1 and CDR2 (germline): LNHDA, SQIVND (reference sequence). The CDR3 is 11 residues long. The chain's CDR3 is CASRTGDGYTF. The CDR3 bases are TGTGCCAGCCGGACAGGGGATGGCTACACCTTC.